The 2 T cell receptor beta chains below come from one sample, sequenced in a study of T cells in women clearing cervical HPV infection (dated by TCRdb to 2016 to 2019). The library came from the immunoSEQ multiplex PCR assay. TCRdb obtained this table from immuneACCESS and retained in-frame rearrangements with V and J assigned. These tables miss some clones; where compared with another copy, unresolved V genes account for less than half of the shortfall, and the remainder is unexplained. In this sample's table one finds roughly 20,000 clones. The leading ten clones occupy 5% of the sample. Sample: blood buffy coat. The receptors derive from a woman between 18 and 69 years old with a cervical HPV16 infection that either progressed to CIN3+ or cleared (not recorded which).

A note on this clone: The read halts 3 residues ahead of the CDR3 end, with the missing end drawn from the germline J gene. The J gene is TRBJ2-5, the V gene TRBV20-1, with 8 nucleotides matching TRBD2. V lost 0 bases, J lost 1 base, and 4 bases stayed unmatched. Germline V gene sequence: CDR1 DFQATT, CDR2 SNEGSKA (reference sequence). The CDR3 extends over 15 amino acids. The CDR3 reads CSARDVSGVQETQYF. The CDR3 DNA, read in part, is TGCAGTGCTAGAGACGTTAGCGGGGTCCAAGAGACC.

Comments on this clone: The read comes to an end 3 residues before the CDR3 does, leaving the germline J gene to fill in the end. The chain joins TRBV6-4 to TRBJ1-5, with D hard to call. This CDR3 has 13 amino acids. The V and J ends lost 5 bases and 1 base respectively, with 6 bases between them. Germline lookup yields CDR1 MRHNA and CDR2 SNTAGT. CDR3 residues: CASSPGSNQPQHF. CDR3 DNA (partial): TGTGCCAGCAGTCCGGGGAGCAATCAGCCC.